This T cell receptor beta chain stems from a study of cytomegalovirus exposure and HLA in healthy donors. Study-wide context: As released early, the data held about 85 million unique TCRs from HLA-typed donors. Findings and caveats of the study: Apparent HLA restriction characterized most CMV-associated TCR beta chains in a later analysis. A later analysis reportedly found fewer N-insertions in an Asian-associated ancestry cluster than the approximately 700-donor mean. For TCR beta chains, V- and J-gene trimming was later linked to a missense DCLRE1C variant.

Primers included in the PCR were 60 Vbeta and 13 Jbeta primers. Using immunoSEQ multiplex PCR, the repertoire was profiled, and TCRdb retains in-frame clones only, with some absent. The table shows some 180,000 clones, with over 60% occurring only once. This clone was seen more than once but under ten times. Its cognate antigen is unknown. V was cut by 0 bases and J by 1 base, with 13 bases left in between. The CDR3 totals 16 residues. Germline CDR1 reads SNHLY; CDR2 reads FYNNEI. This receptor was obtained from a man aged 18 to 29 in good health and CMV-seronegative. V gene TRBV2 combines with J gene TRBJ2-7; maybe TRBD2 (5 bases). Sequenced sample: PBMCs. CDR3 DNA: TGTGCCAGCAGTGAAGCCTCCCTAGCTGGATCCTACGAGCAGTACTTC. Translation: CASSEASLAGSYEQYF.